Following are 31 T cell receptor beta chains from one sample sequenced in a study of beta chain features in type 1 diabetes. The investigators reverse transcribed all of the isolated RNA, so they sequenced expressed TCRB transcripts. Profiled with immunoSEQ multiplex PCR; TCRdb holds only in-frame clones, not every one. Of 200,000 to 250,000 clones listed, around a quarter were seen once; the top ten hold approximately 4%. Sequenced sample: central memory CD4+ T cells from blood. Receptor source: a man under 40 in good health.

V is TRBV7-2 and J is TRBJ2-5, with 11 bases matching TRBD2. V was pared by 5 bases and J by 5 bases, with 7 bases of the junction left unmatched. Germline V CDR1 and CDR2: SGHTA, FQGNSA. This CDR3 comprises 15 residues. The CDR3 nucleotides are TGTGCCAGCAGCCCAGACCTAGCGGGGGGTGAGACCCAGTACTTC. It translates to CASSPDLAGGETQYF. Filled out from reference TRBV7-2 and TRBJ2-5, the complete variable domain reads GAGVSQSPSNKVTEKGKDVELRCDPISGHTALYWYRQSLGQGLEFLIYFQGNSAPDKSGLPSDRFSAERTGGSVSTLTIQRTQQEDSAVYLCASSPDLAGGETQYFGPGTRLLVL.

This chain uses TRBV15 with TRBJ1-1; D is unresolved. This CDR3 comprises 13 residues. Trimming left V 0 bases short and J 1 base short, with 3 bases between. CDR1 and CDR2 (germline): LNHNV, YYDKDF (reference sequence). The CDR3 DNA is TGTGCCACCAGCAGAGAAGGGAACACTGAAGCTTTCTTT. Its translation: CATSREGNTEAFF.

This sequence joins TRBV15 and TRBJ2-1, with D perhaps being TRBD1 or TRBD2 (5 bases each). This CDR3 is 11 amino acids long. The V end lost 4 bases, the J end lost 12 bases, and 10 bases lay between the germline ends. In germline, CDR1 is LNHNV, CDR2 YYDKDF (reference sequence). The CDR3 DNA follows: TGTGCCACCAGCAACCGGGACGTGCAGTTCTTC. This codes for CATSNRDVQFF.

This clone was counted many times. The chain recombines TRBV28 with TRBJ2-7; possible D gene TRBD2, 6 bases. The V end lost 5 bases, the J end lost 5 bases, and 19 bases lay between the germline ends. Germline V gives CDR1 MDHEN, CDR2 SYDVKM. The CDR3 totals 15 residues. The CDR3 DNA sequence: TGTGCCAGCAGTAGCCCTGGCGGGAAGGCCGACGAGCAGTACTTC. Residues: CASSSPGGKADEQYF.

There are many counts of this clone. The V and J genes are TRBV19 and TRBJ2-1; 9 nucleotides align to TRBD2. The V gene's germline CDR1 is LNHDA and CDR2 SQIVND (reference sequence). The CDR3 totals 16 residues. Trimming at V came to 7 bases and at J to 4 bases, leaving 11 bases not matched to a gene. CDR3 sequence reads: CASTQGRTSEYNEQFF. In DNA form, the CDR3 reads TGTGCCAGTACCCAAGGGAGGACTAGCGAATACAATGAGCAGTTCTTC.

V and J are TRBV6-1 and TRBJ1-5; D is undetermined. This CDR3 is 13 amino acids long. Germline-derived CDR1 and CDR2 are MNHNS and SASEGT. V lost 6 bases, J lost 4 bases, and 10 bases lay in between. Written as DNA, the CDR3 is TGTGCCAGCAGGTCCGGAGGGAATCAGCCCCAGCATTTT. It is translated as CASRSGGNQPQHF.

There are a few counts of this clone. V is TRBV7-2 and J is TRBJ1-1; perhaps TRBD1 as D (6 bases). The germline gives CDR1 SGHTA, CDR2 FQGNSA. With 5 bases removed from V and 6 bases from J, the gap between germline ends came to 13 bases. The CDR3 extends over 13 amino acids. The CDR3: CASSPRTVSEAFF. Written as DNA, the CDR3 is TGTGCCAGCAGCCCCCGGACAGTTTCTGAAGCTTTCTTT.

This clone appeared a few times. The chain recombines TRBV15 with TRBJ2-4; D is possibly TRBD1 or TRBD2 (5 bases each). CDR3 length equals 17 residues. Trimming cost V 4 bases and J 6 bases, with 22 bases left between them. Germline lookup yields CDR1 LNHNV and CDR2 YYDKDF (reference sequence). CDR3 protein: CATSIASLGDGINIQYF. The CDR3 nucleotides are TGTGCCACCAGCATAGCCTCCCTGGGGGACGGAATAAACATTCAGTACTTC.

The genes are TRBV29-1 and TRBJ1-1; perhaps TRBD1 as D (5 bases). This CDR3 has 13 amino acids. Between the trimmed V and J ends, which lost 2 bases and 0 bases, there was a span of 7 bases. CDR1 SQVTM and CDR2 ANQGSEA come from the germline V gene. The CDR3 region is CSVERGLNTEAFF. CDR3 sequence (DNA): TGCAGCGTTGAAAGGGGACTGAACACTGAAGCTTTCTTT.

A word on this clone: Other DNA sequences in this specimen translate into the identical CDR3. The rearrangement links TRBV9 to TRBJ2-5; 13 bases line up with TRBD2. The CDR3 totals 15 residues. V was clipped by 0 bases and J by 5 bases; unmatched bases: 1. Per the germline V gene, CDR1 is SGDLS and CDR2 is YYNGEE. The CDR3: CASSVGLAGGETQYF. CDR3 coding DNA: TGTGCCAGCAGCGTAGGACTAGCGGGGGGCGAGACCCAGTACTTC.

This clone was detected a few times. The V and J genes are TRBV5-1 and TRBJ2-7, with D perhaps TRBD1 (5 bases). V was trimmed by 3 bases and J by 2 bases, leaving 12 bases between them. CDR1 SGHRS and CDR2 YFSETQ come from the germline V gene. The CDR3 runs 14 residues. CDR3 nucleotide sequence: TGCGCCAGCAGCTCACAATTGACAGCCTACGAGCAGTACTTC. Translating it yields CASSSQLTAYEQYF.

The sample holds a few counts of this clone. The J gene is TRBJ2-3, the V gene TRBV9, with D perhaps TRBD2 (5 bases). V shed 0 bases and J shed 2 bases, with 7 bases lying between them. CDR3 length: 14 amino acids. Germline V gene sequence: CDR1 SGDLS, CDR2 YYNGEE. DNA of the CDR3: TGTGCCAGCAGCGTAGCGGGAAACACAGATACGCAGTATTTT. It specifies CASSVAGNTDTQYF.

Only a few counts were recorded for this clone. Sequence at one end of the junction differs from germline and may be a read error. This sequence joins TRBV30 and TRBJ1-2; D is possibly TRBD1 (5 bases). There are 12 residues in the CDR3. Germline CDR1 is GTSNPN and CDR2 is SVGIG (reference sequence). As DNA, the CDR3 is TGTGCCTGGAGTGTACTACAAGCCGGGACTCACTTC. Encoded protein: CAWSVLQAGTHF.

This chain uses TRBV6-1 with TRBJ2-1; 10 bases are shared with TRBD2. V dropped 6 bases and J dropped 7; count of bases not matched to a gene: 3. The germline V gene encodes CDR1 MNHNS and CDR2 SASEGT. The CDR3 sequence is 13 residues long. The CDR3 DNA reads TGTGCCAGCAGGGGACTAGCGACTAATGAGCAGTTCTTC. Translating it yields CASRGLATNEQFF.

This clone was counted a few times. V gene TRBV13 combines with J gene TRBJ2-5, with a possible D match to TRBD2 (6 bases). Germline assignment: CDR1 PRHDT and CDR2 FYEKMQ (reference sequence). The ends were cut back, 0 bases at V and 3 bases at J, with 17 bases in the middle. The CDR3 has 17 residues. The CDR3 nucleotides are TGTGCCAGCAGCTTAGGGGCAGGGAGGCTAGCGAAAGAGACCCAGTACTTC. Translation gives CASSLGAGRLAKETQYF. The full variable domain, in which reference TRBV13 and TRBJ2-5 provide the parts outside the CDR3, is AAGVIQSPRHLIKEKRETATLKCYPIPRHDTVYWYQQGPGQDPQFLISFYEKMQSDKGSIPDRFSAQQFSDYHSELNMSSLELGDSALYFCASSLGAGRLAKETQYFGPGTRLLVL.

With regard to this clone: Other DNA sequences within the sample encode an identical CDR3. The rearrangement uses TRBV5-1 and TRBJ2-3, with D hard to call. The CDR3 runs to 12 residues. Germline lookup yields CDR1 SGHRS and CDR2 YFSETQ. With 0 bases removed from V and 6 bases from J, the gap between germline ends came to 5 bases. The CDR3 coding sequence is TGCGCCAGCAGCTTGGATTTGGATACGCAGTATTTT. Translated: CASSLDLDTQYF.

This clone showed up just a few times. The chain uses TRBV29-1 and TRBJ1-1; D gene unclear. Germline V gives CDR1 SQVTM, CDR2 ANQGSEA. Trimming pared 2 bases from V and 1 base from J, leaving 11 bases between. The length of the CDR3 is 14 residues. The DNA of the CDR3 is TGCAGCGTTGAAAGCGGGAGAAAGAACACTGAAGCTTTCTTT. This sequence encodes CSVESGRKNTEAFF.

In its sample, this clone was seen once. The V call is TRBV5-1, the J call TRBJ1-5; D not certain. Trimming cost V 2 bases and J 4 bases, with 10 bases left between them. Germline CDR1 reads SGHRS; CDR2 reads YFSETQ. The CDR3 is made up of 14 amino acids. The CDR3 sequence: CASSLNGDNQPQHF. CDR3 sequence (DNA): TGCGCCAGCAGCTTAAATGGAGATAATCAGCCCCAGCATTTT.

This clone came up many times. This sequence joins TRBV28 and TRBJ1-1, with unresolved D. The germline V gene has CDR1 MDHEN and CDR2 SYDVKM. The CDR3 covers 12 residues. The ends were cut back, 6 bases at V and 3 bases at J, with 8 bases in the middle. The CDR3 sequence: CASRDQDTEAFF. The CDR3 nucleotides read TGTGCCAGCAGAGATCAGGACACTGAAGCTTTCTTT.

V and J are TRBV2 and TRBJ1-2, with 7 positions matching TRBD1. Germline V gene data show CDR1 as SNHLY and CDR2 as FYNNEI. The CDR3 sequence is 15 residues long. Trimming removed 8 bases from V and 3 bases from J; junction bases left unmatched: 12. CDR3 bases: TGTGCCAGCCTACCGGGACTCACAGGGGACTATGGCTACACCTTC. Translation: CASLPGLTGDYGYTF.

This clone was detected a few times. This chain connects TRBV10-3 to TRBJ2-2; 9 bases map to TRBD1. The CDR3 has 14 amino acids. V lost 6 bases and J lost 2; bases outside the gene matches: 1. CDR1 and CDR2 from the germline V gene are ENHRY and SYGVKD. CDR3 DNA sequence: TGTGCCATCAGGGGACAGGGTAACACCGGGGAGCTGTTTTTT. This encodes CAIRGQGNTGELFF.

The CDR3 DNA follows: TGTGCCAGCAGCTTAGCTTATAGCAATCAGCCCCAGCATTTT. It codes for CASSLAYSNQPQHF. The chain recombines TRBV6-6 with TRBJ1-5; the D is unclear. This CDR3 has 14 amino acids. The germline V and J ends were trimmed by 6 bases and 0 bases, with 9 bases remaining between them. The germline V gene has CDR1 MNHNY and CDR2 SVGAGI (reference sequence).

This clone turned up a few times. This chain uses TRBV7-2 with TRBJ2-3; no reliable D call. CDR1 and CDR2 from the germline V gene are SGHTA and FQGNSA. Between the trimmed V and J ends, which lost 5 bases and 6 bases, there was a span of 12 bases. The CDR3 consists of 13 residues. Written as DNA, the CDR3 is TGTGCCAGCAGCCCCCGTGCTACGGATACGCAGTATTTT. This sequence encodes CASSPRATDTQYF.

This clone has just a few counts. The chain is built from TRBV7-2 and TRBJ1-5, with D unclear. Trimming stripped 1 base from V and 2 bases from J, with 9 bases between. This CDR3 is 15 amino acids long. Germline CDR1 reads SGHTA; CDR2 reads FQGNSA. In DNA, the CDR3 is TGTGCCAGCAGCTTAGATGTCCGAGGCAATCAGCCCCAGCATTTT. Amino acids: CASSLDVRGNQPQHF.

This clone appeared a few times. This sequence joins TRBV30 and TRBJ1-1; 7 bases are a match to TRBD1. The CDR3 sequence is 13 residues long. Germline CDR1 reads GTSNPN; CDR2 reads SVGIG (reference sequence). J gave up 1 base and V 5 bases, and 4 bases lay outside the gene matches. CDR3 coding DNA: TGTGCCTGGTCAGGGGGAAAGAACACTGAAGCTTTCTTT. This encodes CAWSGGKNTEAFF.

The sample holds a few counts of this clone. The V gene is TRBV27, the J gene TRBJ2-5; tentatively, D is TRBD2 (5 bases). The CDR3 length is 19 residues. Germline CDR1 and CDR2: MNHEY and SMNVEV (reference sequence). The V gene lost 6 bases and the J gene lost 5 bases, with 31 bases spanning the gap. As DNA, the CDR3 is TGTGCCAGCAGCCTTCTAAGCCCGGTGTTCGGGGATGAGTTTGAGACCCAGTACTTC. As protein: CASSLLSPVFGDEFETQYF.

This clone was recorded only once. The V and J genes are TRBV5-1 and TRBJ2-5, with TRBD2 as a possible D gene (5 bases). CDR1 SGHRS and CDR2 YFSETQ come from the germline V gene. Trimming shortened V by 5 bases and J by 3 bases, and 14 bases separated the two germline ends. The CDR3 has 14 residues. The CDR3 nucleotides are TGCGCCAGCAGGTTCGCCCCGCGGGAAGAGACCCAGTACTTC. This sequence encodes CASRFAPREETQYF.

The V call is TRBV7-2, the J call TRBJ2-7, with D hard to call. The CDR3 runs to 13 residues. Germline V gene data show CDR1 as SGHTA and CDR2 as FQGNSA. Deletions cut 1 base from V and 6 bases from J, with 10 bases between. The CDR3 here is CASSLGPKGEQYF. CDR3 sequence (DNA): TGTGCCAGCAGCTTAGGGCCGAAAGGCGAGCAGTACTTC.

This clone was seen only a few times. The CDR3 is CASTQGGNEQFF. In nucleotides, the CDR3 is TGTGCCAGCACACAGGGGGGGAATGAGCAGTTCTTC. The chain combines TRBV11-2 with TRBJ2-1, with D perhaps matching TRBD1 (8 bases). The CDR3 is 12 amino acids. The germline V and J ends were trimmed by 7 bases and 7 bases, with 11 bases remaining between them. Germline V gene lookup returns CDR1 SGHAT and CDR2 FQNNGV.

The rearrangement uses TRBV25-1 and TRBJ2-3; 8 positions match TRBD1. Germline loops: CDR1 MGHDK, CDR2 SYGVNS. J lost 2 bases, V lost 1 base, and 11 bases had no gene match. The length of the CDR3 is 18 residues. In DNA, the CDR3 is TGTGCCAGCAGTGAATCGGTCCCCACGGGACAGGCCACAGATACGCAGTATTTT. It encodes CASSESVPTGQATDTQYF.

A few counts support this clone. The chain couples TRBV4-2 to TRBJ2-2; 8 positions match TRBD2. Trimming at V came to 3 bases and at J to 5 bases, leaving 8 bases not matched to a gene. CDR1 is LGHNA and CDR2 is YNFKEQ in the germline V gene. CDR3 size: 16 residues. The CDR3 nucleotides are TGTGCCAGCAGCCAGTCTGGCGGGAGGACTACCGGGGAGCTGTTTTTT. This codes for CASSQSGGRTTGELFF.